The 18 T cell receptor beta chains reported below all come from one sample, sequenced in a study of CD8 T cells in Susac syndrome. RNA was extracted with the RNeasy kit, and a quantity of about 0.45 to 1 ug was reverse transcribed using random hexamers. One entry per CDR3 protein, called by TCRdb with MiXCR from the immunoSEQ multiplex PCR reads. The table shows 70,000 to 100,000 distinct CDR3 sequences, with 90% to 97% occurring only once. The sample comprised CD8+ T cells from PBMCs. The source is a human donor with Susac syndrome.

V usage is TRBV28 and J usage is TRBJ1-2, with D possibly being TRBD1 (6 bases). Germline V gene sequence: CDR1 MDHEN, CDR2 SYDVKM. V was trimmed by 7 bases and J by 7 bases, leaving 19 bases between them. CDR3 length: 14 amino acids. CDR3 DNA: TGTGCCAGCACCCTATGGGGGGCGCGGGTTGGCTACACCTTC. Encoded protein: CASTLWGARVGYTF.

V usage is TRBV4-1 and J usage is TRBJ1-1, with 8 bases identical to TRBD1. The V and J ends lost 4 bases and 12 bases, in that order; junction bases with no gene match: 10. The germline V gene has CDR1 MGHRA and CDR2 YSYEKL. The CDR3 spans 13 residues. The CDR3 bases are TGCGCCAGCAGCCCAATGGACAGGGAGGAAACTTTCTTT. This codes for CASSPMDREETFF.

The J gene is TRBJ1-1, the V gene TRBV19; 7 bases agree with TRBD1. The length of the CDR3 is 12 residues. Germline V gene data show CDR1 as LNHDA and CDR2 as SQIVND (reference sequence). Trimming removed 8 bases from V and 8 bases from J; junction bases left unmatched: 8. CDR3 sequence reads: CASRYGTEEAFF. CDR3 nucleotides: TGTGCCAGTCGATATGGGACAGAGGAAGCTTTCTTT.

The V call is TRBV15, the J call TRBJ2-7; TRBD1 aligns across 8 bases. V gave up 5 bases and J gave up 5 bases; unmatched junction bases: 8. The CDR3 length is 14 residues. CDR1 and CDR2 from the germline V gene are LNHNV and YYDKDF (reference sequence). CDR3 sequence: CATSGRQGMNEQYF. CDR3 nucleotides: TGTGCCACCAGCGGAAGACAGGGGATGAACGAGCAGTACTTC.

The chain uses TRBV15 and TRBJ2-7, with D perhaps given as TRBD1 or TRBD2 (6 bases each). V gave up 3 bases and J gave up 4 bases, with 13 bases separating them. CDR1 is LNHNV and CDR2 is YYDKDF in the germline V gene (reference sequence). This CDR3 region has 14 residues. The CDR3 here is CATSRGAGSYEQYF. CDR3 DNA sequence: TGTGCCACCAGCAGGGGGGCCGGGAGTTACGAGCAGTACTTC.

The rearrangement joins TRBV15 to TRBJ1-5; D ambiguous. This CDR3 has 13 amino acids. The germline CDR1 and CDR2 sequences are LNHNV and YYDKDF (reference sequence). Trimming removed 6 bases at V and 1 base at J, with 7 bases between. Written as DNA, the CDR3 is TGTGCCACCAGGGATAGGAGCAATCAGCCCCAGCATTTT. Translating it yields CATRDRSNQPQHF.

This chain links TRBV12-5 with TRBJ2-7, with TRBD1 as a possible D gene (6 bases). V shed 2 bases and J shed 5 bases, with 10 bases lying between them. Germline assignment: CDR1 LGHNT and CDR2 FRNRAP. CDR3 length: 13 residues. The CDR3 DNA reads TGTGCTAGTGGTTTGAACAGGGTCCACGAGCAGTACTTC. Its translation: CASGLNRVHEQYF.

The V gene is TRBV27, the J gene TRBJ2-7; 8 nucleotides match TRBD1. V was clipped by 3 bases and J by 2 bases; unmatched bases: 6. In germline, CDR1 is MNHEY, CDR2 SMNVEV (reference sequence). This CDR3 spans 15 amino acids. The CDR3: CASSLSQGVPYEQYF. The CDR3 nucleotides read TGTGCCAGCAGTTTGTCACAGGGGGTCCCCTACGAGCAGTACTTC.

The rearrangement links TRBV15 to TRBJ2-4, with D perhaps matching TRBD2 (6 bases). From germline, CDR1 is LNHNV and CDR2 YYDKDF (reference sequence). The CDR3 has 16 amino acids. The V gene lost 0 bases and the J gene lost 7 bases, with 16 bases spanning the gap. CDR3 nucleotides: TGTGCCACCAGCAGAGATCGGGGGTCGGCGGGGAACATTCAGTACTTC. Its translation is CATSRDRGSAGNIQYF.

The chain has TRBV2 and TRBJ2-4; D remains ambiguous. The CDR3 is 17 amino acids. Between the trimmed V and J ends, which lost 4 bases and 0 bases, there was a span of 16 bases. CDR1 is SNHLY, CDR2 FYNNEI, per germline. The CDR3 is CASSVPKTLLAKNIQYF. In DNA form, the CDR3 reads TGTGCCAGCAGTGTGCCCAAGACACTACTAGCCAAAAACATTCAGTACTTC.

The chain has TRBV27 and TRBJ2-7, with D possibly being TRBD2 (7 bases). Germline V gene lookup returns CDR1 MNHEY and CDR2 SMNVEV (reference sequence). The CDR3 covers 15 residues. Trimming cost V 2 bases and J 4 bases, with 15 bases left between them. DNA for the CDR3: TGTGCCAGCAGTTTAGTAGGGGGGGATCAATACGAGCAGTACTTC. The encoded protein is CASSLVGGDQYEQYF.

The rearrangement joins TRBV20-1 to TRBJ2-5, with 8 bases matching TRBD1. The CDR3 is 15 residues long. Germline values: CDR1 DFQATT, CDR2 SNEGSKA (reference sequence). V lost 1 base, J lost 2 bases, and 6 bases stayed unmatched. The CDR3 sequence: CSARAGQGIQETQYF. CDR3 DNA sequence: TGCAGTGCTAGAGCCGGACAGGGAATTCAAGAGACCCAGTACTTC.

The CDR3 spells CASSAPLSPGELFF. CDR3 sequence (DNA): TGTGCCAGCAGCGCCCCACTTAGCCCCGGGGAGCTGTTTTTT. The rearrangement uses TRBV11-1 and TRBJ2-2; D uncertain. From germline, CDR1 is SGHAT and CDR2 FQDESV (reference sequence). Trimming took 5 bases from V and 6 from J, leaving 13 bases between them. This CDR3 has 14 amino acids. Full variable domain (rest looked up from reference TRBV11-1 and TRBJ2-2): EAEVAQSPRYKITEKSQAVAFWCDPISGHATLYWYRQILGQGPELLVQFQDESVVDDSQLPKDRFSAERLKGVDSTLKIQPAELGDSAMYLCASSAPLSPGELFFGEGSRLTVL.

V gene TRBV25-1 combines with J gene TRBJ2-7, with 10 bases identical to TRBD1. The V gene's germline CDR1 is MGHDK and CDR2 SYGVNS. J was trimmed by 4 bases and V by 1 base; bases with no gene match: 4. This CDR3 is built from 15 residues. The CDR3 nucleotides read TGTGCCAGCAGTGAATTGGGGACAGGGGCATACGAGCAGTACTTC. Translated: CASSELGTGAYEQYF.

V is TRBV2 and J is TRBJ1-6; no clear D. The CDR3 covers 12 residues. Germline V gives CDR1 SNHLY, CDR2 FYNNEI. Trimming removed 4 bases from V and 11 bases from J, with 9 bases in between. CDR3 residues: CASSGGRAPLHF. In DNA form, the CDR3 reads TGTGCCAGCAGTGGTGGCCGAGCACCCCTCCACTTT.

The rearrangement joins TRBV7-2 to TRBJ2-7; 9 positions match TRBD2. The CDR3 is 14 residues long. V shed 5 bases and J 3 bases; nucleotides not matched to a gene: 5. From germline, CDR1 is SGHTA and CDR2 FQGNSA. In DNA form, the CDR3 reads TGTGCCAGCAGCCCCCGACTAGCGGACTACGAGCAGTACTTC. Protein: CASSPRLADYEQYF.

This clonotype was seen just once. CDR3: CASSFRLPGQGEKLFF. CDR3 bases: TGTGCCAGCAGCTTCCGACTCCCGGGACAGGGAGAAAAACTGTTTTTT. V gene TRBV13 combines with J gene TRBJ1-4; 9 bases are a match to TRBD1. The V and J ends lost 3 bases and 8 bases, in that order; junction bases with no gene match: 10. Germline-derived CDR1 and CDR2 are PRHDT and FYEKMQ (reference sequence). The CDR3 sequence is 16 residues long.

This chain joins TRBV20-1 and TRBJ1-1; D gene uncertain. V was shortened by 6 bases and J by 2 bases, with 10 bases between the two germline ends. The CDR3 spans 12 residues. The germline gives CDR1 DFQATT, CDR2 SNEGSKA (reference sequence). Here the CDR3 DNA reads TGCAGTGCCGTTCAGAGTAACACTGAAGCTTTCTTT. It translates to CSAVQSNTEAFF.